This is a list of T cell receptor beta chains from one sample in a study of T cell responses to AZD1222 COVID-19 vaccine. TCRdb keeps only in-frame clones here, not all; method: immunoSEQ multiplex PCR. The table lists more than 80,000 clones, approximately 90% of them singletons. Specimen: peripheral blood, collected 28 days after the second AZD1222 dose. The receptor source for this set is an adult who received the AZD1222 COVID-19 vaccine. CDR3s leave out the opening cysteine and the closing phenylalanine or tryptophan. The order of the fields is clone size, V gene, J gene, CDR3 protein. The size of a clone is reported for some rows only, either as once, few or many, or as a class for expanded clones.

.,TRBV13,TRBJ2-1,ASSSPGTEGNEQF
.,TRBV18,TRBJ2-7,ASQGLAGGSYEQY
.,TRBV2,TRBJ2-3,ASSEGRMSTDTQY
.,TRBV10-3,TRBJ2-1,AISASGSENEQF
.,TRBV13,TRBJ2-7,ASSLYPDSNLDYEQY
.,TRBV19,TRBJ2-3,ASSALHPDTQY
.,TRBV7-9,TRBJ1-4,ASSSPKGATNEKLF
.,TRBV27,TRBJ2-2,ASSSRQGANTGELF
.,TRBV6-5,TRBJ1-4,ASSSTESYEKLF
.,TRBV30,TRBJ2-1,AWSLWGHEQF
medium-sized,TRBV7-3,TRBJ2-1,ASSLIVSGGYNEQF
.,TRBV20-1,TRBJ1-5,SASVGQYSNQPQH
few,TRBV3-1/TRBV3-2,TRBJ2-1,ASSQDNGEAYNEQF
.,TRBV6-2/TRBV6-3,TRBJ1-2,ASSYRDNYGYT
.,TRBV11-2,TRBJ2-7,ASSWAGGSAYEQY
.,TRBV2,TRBJ2-2,ASRRPGQGSGELF
.,TRBV2,TRBJ1-5,ASRREGGNQPQH
.,TRBV24-1,TRBJ1-5,ATSETDRLGVGNQPQH
.,TRBV27,TRBJ2-3,ATSPIDTGGRSTDTQY
.,TRBV4-3,TRBJ2-3,ASSQSITDTQY
.,TRBV11-2,TRBJ2-1,ASSSTSGGAEQF
once,TRBV7-3,TRBJ2-3,ASSLGPTDTQY
once,TRBV6-5,TRBJ2-7,ASSYSNGNEQY
.,TRBV7-9,TRBJ1-3,ASSSPDRVDTIY
.,TRBV10-3,TRBJ1-4,AISESTVNEKLF
.,TRBV5-1,TRBJ1-2,ASSLLEGYT
.,TRBV3-1/TRBV3-2,TRBJ2-7,ASTPSRDDEQY
.,TRBV5-1,TRBJ1-1,ASSWGGTEAF
.,TRBV19,TRBJ1-5,ASIGQGTQPQH
.,TRBV29-1,TRBJ2-1,SVDRRTGSGEQF
once,TRBV11-2,TRBJ1-1,ASSLESAHTEAF
.,TRBV12-3/TRBV12-4,TRBJ2-7,ASSLTPSYEQY
.,TRBV27,TRBJ2-7,ASGRYHEQY
.,TRBV3-1/TRBV3-2,TRBJ1-4,ASSQSPLGVNEQLF
.,TRBV29-1,TRBJ1-1,SVLGFSPNTEAF
few,TRBV30,TRBJ2-3,AWSSGSTDTQY
.,TRBV7-2,TRBJ1-4,ASSSTGSGEKLF
.,TRBV18,TRBJ1-5,ASSPGRGNNQPQH